One and the same sample provided the 7 T cell receptor beta chains below, sequenced in a study of T cell repertoires in cytomegalovirus infection. These TCRs' antigens remain unknown. TCRdb recomputed calls from the reads with MiXCR, one row per CDR3 protein. The sample has approximately 910,000 distinct CDR3 sequences; around 29% are singletons. This material consisted of cultured CD8+ T cells from PBMCs, taken from culture after CMV antigen stimulation. These receptors were collected from a human donor in good health (CMV status not recorded). Some clones in this sample may be carry-over from other donors' samples.

V and J are TRBV27 and TRBJ2-7; maybe TRBD1 (6 bases). This CDR3 spans 15 amino acids. V was pared by 8 bases and J by 3 bases, with 20 bases between. Germline CDR1 reads MNHEY; CDR2 reads SMNVEV (reference sequence). The DNA of the CDR3 is TGTGCCAGCGGAAATGGGGACACGGGCTACTACGAGCAGTACTTC. Its protein is CASGNGDTGYYEQYF.

The chain is built from TRBV4-3 and TRBJ1-4; D not resolved. The V end lost 0 bases, the J end lost 14 bases, and 10 bases lay between the germline ends. The CDR3 sequence is 12 residues long. Per the germline V gene, CDR1 is LGHNA and CDR2 is YSLEER. The CDR3 DNA sequence: TGCGCCAGCAGCCAAGAATATCCGCCCCTGTTTTTT. Translated, it gives CASSQEYPPLFF.

In this sample, this clonotype turned up many times. The J gene is TRBJ1-3, the V gene TRBV7-2; D not resolved. The length of the CDR3 is 15 residues. Trimming left V 8 bases short and J 0 bases short, with 14 bases between. Germline V gene sequence: CDR1 SGHTA, CDR2 FQGNSA. CDR3 nucleotide sequence: TGTGCCAGCGCGATCTGGGCGGTCTCTGGAAACACCATATATTTT. It encodes CASAIWAVSGNTIYF.

This rearrangement joins TRBV28 to TRBJ1-6; D might be TRBD1 (6 bases). V lost 4 bases, J lost 8 bases, and 12 bases lay in between. This CDR3 is 14 amino acids long. CDR1 MDHEN and CDR2 SYDVKM come from the germline V gene. CDR3 DNA: TGTGCCAGCAGTTCAGGGGATGGGGATTCACCCCTCCACTTT. It specifies CASSSGDGDSPLHF.

This rearrangement joins TRBV19 to TRBJ1-5; no firm D call. CDR3 length equals 16 residues. Trimming cost V 6 bases and J 2 bases, with 17 bases left between them. CDR1 and CDR2 from the germline V gene are LNHDA and SQIVND (reference sequence). CDR3 DNA: TGTGCCAGTAGATCTGGGGAGAATGTGGGCAATCAGCCCCAGCATTTT. It translates to CASRSGENVGNQPQHF. The variable domain in full, completed from reference TRBV19 and TRBJ1-5, reads DGGITQSPKYLFRKEGQNVTLSCEQNLNHDAMYWYRQDPGQGLRLIYYSQIVNDFQKGDIAEGYSVSREKKESFPLTVTSAQKNPTAFYLCASRSGENVGNQPQHFGDGTRLSIL.

The sample holds many counts of this clonotype. This chain links TRBV7-6 with TRBJ1-1; D not resolved. Germline lookup yields CDR1 SGHVS and CDR2 FNYEAQ. This CDR3 region has 14 residues. V dropped 1 base and J dropped 4 bases, with 10 bases sitting between them. The CDR3: CASSLEVGSTEAFF. The CDR3 DNA reads as TGTGCCAGCAGCTTAGAGGTGGGGAGCACTGAAGCTTTCTTT.

This clonotype was recorded at least ten times. The chain combines TRBV6-2 or TRBV6-3 with TRBJ2-2; perhaps TRBD1 as D (5 bases). The CDR3 has 16 amino acids. CDR1 MNHEY and CDR2 SVGEGT come from the germline V gene. The V end lost 2 bases, the J end lost 3 bases, and 13 bases lay between the germline ends. The CDR3 bases are TGTGCCAGCAGTTACGGGATAGCAGGGTACACCGGGGAGCTGTTTTTT. This codes for CASSYGIAGYTGELFF.